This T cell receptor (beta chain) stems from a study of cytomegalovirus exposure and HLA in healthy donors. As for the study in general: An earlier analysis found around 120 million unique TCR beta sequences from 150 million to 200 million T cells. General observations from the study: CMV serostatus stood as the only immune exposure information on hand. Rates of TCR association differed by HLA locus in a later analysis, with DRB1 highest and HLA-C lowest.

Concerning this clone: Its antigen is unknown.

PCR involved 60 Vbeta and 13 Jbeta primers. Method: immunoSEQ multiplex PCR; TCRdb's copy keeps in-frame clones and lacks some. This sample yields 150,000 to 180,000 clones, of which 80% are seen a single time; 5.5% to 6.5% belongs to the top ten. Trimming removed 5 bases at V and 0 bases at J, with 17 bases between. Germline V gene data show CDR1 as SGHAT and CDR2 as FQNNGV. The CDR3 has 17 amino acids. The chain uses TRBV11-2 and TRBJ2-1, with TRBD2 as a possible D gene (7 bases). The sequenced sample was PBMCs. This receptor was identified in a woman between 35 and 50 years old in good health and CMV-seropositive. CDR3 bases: TGTGCCAGCAGCCTCTGGGGGGGGCGCTACTCCTACAATGAGCAGTTCTTC. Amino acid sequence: CASSLWGGRYSYNEQFF. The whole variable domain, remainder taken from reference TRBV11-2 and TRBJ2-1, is EAGVAQSPRYKIIEKRQSVAFWCNPISGHATLYWYQQILGQGPKLLIQFQNNGVVDDSQLPKDRFSAERLKGVDSTLKIQPAKLEDSAVYLCASSLWGGRYSYNEQFFGPGTRLTVL.